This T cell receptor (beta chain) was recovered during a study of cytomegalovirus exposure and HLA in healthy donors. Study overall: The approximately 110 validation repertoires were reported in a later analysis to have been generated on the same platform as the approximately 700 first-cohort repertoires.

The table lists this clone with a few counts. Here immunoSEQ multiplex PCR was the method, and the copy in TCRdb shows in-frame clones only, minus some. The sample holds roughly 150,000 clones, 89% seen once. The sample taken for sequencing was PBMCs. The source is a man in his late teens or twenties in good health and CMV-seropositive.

The CDR3 loop is CASSDGTSWETQYF. The CDR3 DNA follows: TGTGCCAGCAGTGACGGGACTAGCTGGGAGACCCAGTACTTC. V gene TRBV6-1 combines with J gene TRBJ2-5; 9 bases align to TRBD2. J was trimmed by 5 bases and V by 3 bases; bases with no gene match: 4. The CDR3 is made up of 14 amino acids. Germline V gene lookup returns CDR1 MNHNS and CDR2 SASEGT.